This T cell receptor (beta chain) is drawn from a study of response to subunit inactivated influenza vaccine. Notes on the study in general: Researchers suggested that each seasonal influenza vaccination recruits few new T cells.

TCRdb re-called the RT-PCR reads through MiXCR, storing one row per CDR3 protein. The sample shows 800,000 or so distinct CDR3 sequences, 21% of them seen only once. With regard to this clonotype: No antigen is known for it.

The source is a middle-aged man who received an inactivated influenza vaccine. The source material was PBMCs from blood, sampled approximately 5 days after vaccination.

CDR3 DNA sequence: TGTGCCAGCAGCTACTCACCGGGACAGGGAACCTACGAGCAGTACTTC. It codes for CASSYSPGQGTYEQYF. The rearrangement joins TRBV11-2 to TRBJ2-7; 9 nucleotides align to TRBD1. Germline assignment: CDR1 SGHAT and CDR2 FQNNGV. V lost 4 bases and J lost 2; bases outside the gene matches: 9. This CDR3 region has 16 residues.